This T cell receptor beta chain was captured in a study of CD8 T cells in Susac syndrome. Points on this clonotype: Its antigen is undetermined.

Study observations and caveats: The study conceded that its TCR sequencing and HLA analysis involved relatively few individuals.

TEMRA cells were FACS-enriched, unlike CD8+ and CD4+ T cells, which were negatively isolated. RNA, at roughly 0.5 to 1 ug, was reverse transcribed with random hexamers. Using its own MiXCR run on the immunoSEQ multiplex PCR reads, TCRdb lists one record per CDR3 protein. The sample holds approximately 200,000 distinct CDR3 sequences; roughly 95% are singletons and the top ten take 0.093%. This CDR3 contains 15 residues. Per germline, CDR1 SQVTM and CDR2 ANQGSEA. The V gene end was trimmed by 7 bases and the J gene end by 4 bases; junction bases not matched to a gene: 5. The sample consisted of CD4+ T cells from PBMCs. The receptor's source is a human donor with multiple sclerosis. V gene TRBV29-1 combines with J gene TRBJ2-1; 15 nucleotides agree with TRBD2. CDR3 in amino acids: CSDRTSGRAYNEQFF. In DNA form, the CDR3 reads TGCAGCGACCGGACTAGCGGGAGGGCGTACAATGAGCAGTTCTTC.